These 21 T cell receptor beta chains were all obtained from the same sample, sequenced in a study of T cell changes during pregnancy in multiple sclerosis. This table comes from immunoSEQ multiplex PCR, and its TCRdb copy is limited to in-frame clones, with some not included. The sample records some 99,000 clones, 80% to 95% being singletons. The sample was peripheral blood, taken after pregnancy. The receptor source for this set is a female donor with multiple sclerosis, enrolled in a pregnancy study.

This chain links TRBV7-8 with TRBJ2-2; 10 bases fit TRBD2. Germline V gives CDR1 SGHVS, CDR2 FQNEAQ. The CDR3 is 18 amino acids. V lost 3 bases and J lost 2; bases outside the gene matches: 9. In DNA, the CDR3 is TGTGCCAGCAGCTTCCTCCAACAACTAGCGGGAAACACCGGGGAGCTGTTTTTT. Translation: CASSFLQQLAGNTGELFF.

The V and J genes are TRBV27 and TRBJ2-7, with D possibly being TRBD1 (5 bases). Trimming cost V 2 bases and J 0 bases, with 11 bases left between them. Germline loops: CDR1 MNHEY, CDR2 SMNVEV (reference sequence). The CDR3 has 15 amino acids. In DNA, the CDR3 is TGTGCCAGCAGTTTAAGGGCAGGGAACTCCTACGAGCAGTACTTC. This gives the protein CASSLRAGNSYEQYF.

The J gene is TRBJ2-1, the V gene TRBV5-1; D remains unclear. V dropped 2 bases and J dropped 0 bases, with 3 bases sitting between them. Germline V gene lookup returns CDR1 SGHRS and CDR2 YFSETQ. The CDR3 spans 13 residues. The CDR3 spells CASSLASYNEQFF. The CDR3 DNA reads as TGCGCCAGCAGCTTAGCCTCCTACAATGAGCAGTTCTTC.

In this sample, this clone turned up a few times. The chain recombines TRBV27 with TRBJ2-4, with 7 bases matching TRBD1. CDR3 length: 16 residues. V trimming: 4 bases; J trimming: 6 bases; junction bases outside the gene matches: 12. Germline CDR1 MNHEY, CDR2 SMNVEV (reference sequence). DNA of the CDR3: TGTGCCAGCAGTTCGAACCTACGACAGGGTAGAAACATTCAGTACTTC. Amino acid sequence: CASSSNLRQGRNIQYF.

The chain is built from TRBV27 and TRBJ2-7, with 8 bases that match TRBD1. The CDR3 runs 14 residues. The germline V gene has CDR1 MNHEY and CDR2 SMNVEV (reference sequence). Unmatched junction bases numbered 7, after V lost 9 bases and J lost 0 bases. DNA of the CDR3: TGTGCCAGTACCCGGACAGGGAGCTCCTACGAGCAGTACTTC. It codes for CASTRTGSSYEQYF.

This chain links TRBV4-1 with TRBJ2-5; 8 bases fit TRBD1. J was trimmed by 5 bases and V by 3 bases; bases with no gene match: 11. The CDR3 sequence is 16 residues long. Per the germline V gene, CDR1 is MGHRA and CDR2 is YSYEKL. The CDR3 DNA sequence: TGCGCCAGCAGCCAGCTACGACAGGGGTCGGGGGAGACCCAGTACTTC. Protein sequence: CASSQLRQGSGETQYF.

The chain links TRBV7-8 to TRBJ2-5; D is unresolved. Germline CDR1 reads SGHVS; CDR2 reads FQNEAQ. The CDR3 is made up of 14 amino acids. V was shortened by 6 bases and J by 5 bases, with 16 bases between the two germline ends. The CDR3: CASSSRVLQETQYF. The CDR3 bases are TGTGCCAGCAGTTCCCGTGTGTTGCAGGAGACCCAGTACTTC. Full variable domain (missing parts from reference TRBV7-8 and TRBJ2-5): GAGVSQSPRYKVAKRGQDVALRCDPISGHVSLFWYQQALGQGPEFLTYFQNEAQLDKSGLPSDRFFAERPEGSVSTLKIQRTQQEDSAVYLCASSSRVLQETQYFGPGTRLLVL.

The chain uses TRBV28 and TRBJ2-2, with 10 bases aligning to TRBD2. Germline-derived CDR1 and CDR2 are MDHEN and SYDVKM. This CDR3 region has 15 residues. V was pared by 6 bases and J by 0 bases, with 1 base of the junction left unmatched. The CDR3: CASRAGGTNTGELFF. The CDR3 DNA sequence: TGTGCCAGCAGAGCGGGGGGGACGAACACCGGGGAGCTGTTTTTT.

V usage is TRBV30 and J usage is TRBJ2-3, with TRBD1 matching 8 bases. The V segment lost 1 base and the J segment 3 bases; nucleotides outside the gene matches: 6. CDR3 length equals 15 residues. In germline, CDR1 is GTSNPN, CDR2 SVGIG (reference sequence). The CDR3 DNA reads as TGTGCCTGGAGTGGGACAGGGCTTGGAACAGATACGCAGTATTTT. Its translation is CAWSGTGLGTDTQYF. Drawing the rest from reference TRBV30 and TRBJ2-3, the complete variable domain is SQTIHQWPATLVQPVGSPLSLECTVEGTSNPNLYWYRQAAGRGLQLLFYSVGIGQISSEVPQNLSASRPQDRQFILSSKKLLLSDSGFYLCAWSGTGLGTDTQYFGPGTRLTVL.

The CDR3 is CASSPGLGWNEQFF. As DNA, the CDR3 is TGCGCCAGCAGCCCGGGACTAGGATGGAATGAGCAGTTCTTC. The gene calls are TRBV4-3 and TRBJ2-1, with 8 bases matching TRBD2. CDR1 and CDR2 (germline): LGHNA, YSLEER. With V trimmed by 4 bases and J by 7 bases, 6 bases remained unmatched. This CDR3 contains 14 residues.

This rearrangement joins TRBV27 to TRBJ1-2; 10 positions match TRBD1. Unmatched junction bases numbered 4, after V lost 5 bases and J lost 7 bases. The CDR3 consists of 13 residues. Germline assignment: CDR1 MNHEY and CDR2 SMNVEV (reference sequence). The CDR3 spells CASSKGTGVGYTF. Here the CDR3 DNA reads TGTGCCAGCAGTAAAGGGACAGGGGTTGGCTACACCTTC.

J is TRBJ1-5 and V is TRBV5-1, with a tentative D call TRBD1 (6 bases). CDR1 is SGHRS and CDR2 is YFSETQ in the germline V gene. This CDR3 region has 15 residues. Trimming removed 0 bases at V and 2 bases at J, with 9 bases between. DNA for the CDR3: TGCGCCAGCAGCTTGGAGGGGGTACGCAATCAGCCCCAGCATTTT. It translates to CASSLEGVRNQPQHF.

This clone came up a few times. The chain links TRBV4-1 to TRBJ2-3; D unresolved. V was cut by 4 bases and J by 4 bases, with 9 bases left in between. The CDR3 is 13 amino acids. Per germline, CDR1 MGHRA and CDR2 YSYEKL. The CDR3 region is CASSPPGADTQYF. The CDR3 DNA reads TGCGCCAGCAGCCCCCCAGGCGCAGATACGCAGTATTTT.

This chain connects TRBV6-5 to TRBJ2-2, with D possibly matching TRBD1 (5 bases). Per the germline V gene, CDR1 is MNHEY and CDR2 is SVGAGI. Trimming took 6 bases from V and 3 from J, leaving 11 bases between them. The CDR3 totals 14 residues. In DNA, the CDR3 is TGTGCCAGCAGCACGCAGGGATACACCGGGGAGCTGTTTTTT. The encoded protein is CASSTQGYTGELFF.

This chain joins TRBV19 and TRBJ2-7, with 7 bases fitting TRBD1. CDR3 size: 16 residues. The germline CDR1 and CDR2 sequences are LNHDA and SQIVND (reference sequence). Germline trimming cut 8 bases from V and 2 bases from J; bases unmatched to any gene: 15. Written as DNA, the CDR3 is TGTGCCAGTGCAGTTAAGAGTGACAGGGTCGCCTACGAGCAGTACTTC. This codes for CASAVKSDRVAYEQYF. The whole variable domain, filled in from reference TRBV19 and TRBJ2-7, reads DGGITQSPKYLFRKEGQNVTLSCEQNLNHDAMYWYRQDPGQGLRLIYYSQIVNDFQKGDIAEGYSVSREKKESFPLTVTSAQKNPTAFYLCASAVKSDRVAYEQYFGPGTRLTVT.

The rearrangement links TRBV7-8 to TRBJ1-2; 8 bases map to TRBD1. Germline values: CDR1 SGHVS, CDR2 FQNEAQ. The ends lost 5 bases at V and 6 bases at J; junction bases unmatched: 11. There are 15 residues in the CDR3. CDR3 in amino acids: CASSQGGAGGDGYTF. CDR3 bases: TGTGCCAGCAGCCAAGGGGGGGCAGGGGGCGATGGCTACACCTTC.

J is TRBJ2-7 and V is TRBV19; tentatively, D is TRBD1 (7 bases). The V gene's germline CDR1 is LNHDA and CDR2 SQIVND (reference sequence). Trimming stripped 1 base from V and 5 bases from J, with 18 bases between. The CDR3 contains 16 residues. CDR3 residues: CASSIAQQGGYDEQYF. The CDR3 DNA follows: TGTGCCAGTAGTATAGCTCAGCAGGGGGGTTACGACGAGCAGTACTTC.

The chain has TRBV23-1 and TRBJ2-5; TRBD2 matches at 11 bases. TRBV23-1 is sorted into the ORF group, with uncertain function. The CDR3 sequence is 16 residues long. The junction had 9 bases not matched to a gene; V was cut back by 3 bases and J by 6 bases. CDR3 sequence (DNA): TGCGCCAGCAGTCAGTTTGAACTAGCGGGAGCGAAGACCCAGTACTTC. Translated: CASSQFELAGAKTQYF.

V and J are TRBV11-3 and TRBJ1-1; tentative D call: TRBD1 (5 bases). The CDR3 is 15 amino acids. The germline V gene has CDR1 SGHNT and CDR2 YENEEA. The ends were cut back, 1 base at V and 1 base at J, with 10 bases in the middle. CDR3 sequence reads: CASSLGQGSNTEAFF. The CDR3 coding sequence is TGTGCCAGCAGCTTAGGGCAGGGATCGAACACTGAAGCTTTCTTT.

This clone has just one count. A much larger clone differs by one base, so this may be a read error. V and J are TRBV7-2 and TRBJ2-1; TRBD2 agrees at 7 bases. The CDR3 loop spans 13 amino acids. The germline CDR1 and CDR2 sequences are SGHTA and FQGNSA. Trimming cost V 5 bases and J 6 bases; bases outside gene matches: 4. The CDR3: CASSPRTSNEQFF. CDR3 DNA sequence: TGTGCCAGCAGCCCCAGGACTAGCAATGAGCAGTTCTTC.

The chain uses TRBV4-1 and TRBJ2-3, with a possible D match to TRBD2 (5 bases). The CDR3 sequence is 12 residues long. V was pared by 7 bases and J by 6 bases, with 11 bases between. CDR1 and CDR2 from the germline V gene are MGHRA and YSYEKL. CDR3 protein: CASNLPGDTQYF. CDR3 DNA: TGCGCCAGCAACCTACCGGGGGATACGCAGTATTTT.